This entry features one T cell receptor (beta chain) sequence. The record originates from a study of blood T cell repertoires in COVID-19. Study summary: Sites in the United States, Italy and Spain provided acute and convalescent COVID-19 samples. Sources were T cells, B-cell-depleted T cells, or PBMCs; the material itself was cDNA or gDNA.

Original data processing: Reference gene primers were amplified, and this amplification served to estimate nucleated cell counts. The assay was immunoSEQ multiplex PCR, and TCRdb's table has in-frame clones only and misses some. That table gives V, J and clone size, and the DNA gave D and trimming. The sample records around 260,000 clones, 70% to 90% being singletons. This CDR3 is 13 amino acids long. Trimming cost V 0 bases and J 11 bases, with 12 bases left between them. Germline CDR1 reads SGDLS; CDR2 reads YYNGEE. The rearrangement joins TRBV9 to TRBJ2-1, with D perhaps matching TRBD2 (5 bases). The sequenced material came from peripheral blood. The source is a man between 18 and 29 years old with active or convalescent COVID-19. The CDR3, as DNA: TGTGCCAGCAGCGTAGAGTTTAGAGGGAAGCAGTTCTTC. Protein product: CASSVEFRGKQFF.